This TCR beta chain was recovered during a study of shared clonotypes between healthy human individuals. In the study overall: For every donor, three CD4 naive, three CD4 memory, two CD8 naive and one CD8 memory plates were used.

Naive CD8 cells, CD45RO-negative and positively selected for CCR7, excluded terminally differentiated effector memory CD45RA+ cells. General observations from the study: Generation of non-shared clonotypes was less probable than generation of clonotypes shared by all four donors.

In the original workflow: Junction-only immunoSEQ data arrived without quality scores, meaning filtering differed. Assay: immunoSEQ multiplex PCR; the TCRdb copy retains only in-frame clones and omits some. The V and J calls and the clone size are those of that table, but D and trimming were determined from the DNA. In the table there are under 850,000 clones, more than 85% of which are singletons. CDR1 LGHNA and CDR2 YNFKEQ come from the germline V gene. V lost 4 bases, J lost 6 bases, and 13 bases lay in between. The CDR3 consists of 13 residues. Note on this clone: Its antigen is still unknown.

The sequenced sample consisted of naive CD8+ T cells sorted from blood. The TCR was taken from a man aged 25-45 years in good health. The rearrangement joins TRBV4-2 to TRBJ2-7; D might be TRBD2 (6 bases). The CDR3 DNA reads as TGTGCCAGCAGCCCCAGACTAGTCTCCGAGCAGTACTTC. It encodes CASSPRLVSEQYF.